The 4 T cell receptor beta chains presented below share a single source sample, sequenced in a study of graft-versus-host responses after intestinal transplantation. Tissue processing of the graft released intraepithelial and lamina propria lymphocytes from it. Clones were sequenced by immunoSEQ multiplex PCR, and TCRdb holds only the in-frame ones, with some missing. This table holds about 9,600 clones, about 77% found once. Sample: ileum tissue, taken 450 to 480 days after intestinal transplantation. The origin of the receptors is a human patient who received an intestinal transplant, so some T cells may come from the graft donor.

The V call is TRBV5-1, the J call TRBJ2-1, with TRBD2 identical over 8 bases. CDR1 is SGHRS, CDR2 YFSETQ, per germline. J gave up 7 bases and V 6 bases, and 9 bases lay outside the gene matches. The CDR3 has 14 residues. DNA of the CDR3: TGCGCCAGCATGTCCGGCGGGGGGCGGAATGAGCAGTTCTTC. It specifies CASMSGGGRNEQFF.

The chain uses TRBV5-1 and TRBJ2-7; D assignment may be TRBD1 or TRBD2 (5 bases each). Germline CDR1 and CDR2: SGHRS and YFSETQ. V lost 4 bases and J lost 0, with 20 bases in between. This CDR3 comprises 17 residues. In DNA, the CDR3 is TGCGCCAGCAGCGAGGGGATTCTTACCCCTAGCTCCTACGAGCAGTACTTC. Translated, it gives CASSEGILTPSSYEQYF.

The rearrangement uses TRBV7-8 and TRBJ2-3; D may be TRBD1 or TRBD2 (6 bases each). Trimming stripped 4 bases from V and 7 bases from J, with 18 bases between. Germline CDR1 SGHVS, CDR2 FQNEAQ. The CDR3 has 15 amino acids. CDR3 nucleotide sequence: TGTGCCAGCAGCTCGTTACAGGGAGGATGGAATACGCAGTATTTT. Protein: CASSSLQGGWNTQYF. Full variable domain (remainder filled in from reference TRBV7-8 and TRBJ2-3): GAGVSQSPRYKVAKRGQDVALRCDPISGHVSLFWYQQALGQGPEFLTYFQNEAQLDKSGLPSDRFFAERPEGSVSTLKIQRTQQEDSAVYLCASSSLQGGWNTQYFGPGTRLTVL.

V is TRBV27 and J is TRBJ1-2; the D is unclear. The V gene's germline CDR1 is MNHEY and CDR2 SMNVEV (reference sequence). CDR3 size: 13 residues. Trimming shortened V by 3 bases and J by 0 bases, and 5 bases separated the two germline ends. The DNA of the CDR3 is TGTGCCAGCAGTTTGGTCTCTAACTATGGCTACACCTTC. The encoded protein is CASSLVSNYGYTF.